This TCR beta chain was identified during a study of T cell changes during pregnancy in multiple sclerosis (dated by TCRdb to between 2018 and 2020). The study in broad terms: The study looked at changes in the T cell repertoire across pregnancy in women with multiple sclerosis.

This clone is a singleton in its sample. This clone's antigen is unknown. One base away there is no much larger clone; base qualities are not given. Receptor amplification or capture employed the immunoSEQ multiplex PCR assay. TCRdb carries this immuneACCESS record with in-frame sequences only. Its versions omit some clonotypes, under half of them owing to an unresolved V gene in the studies checked, with the rest unexplained. This sample has nearly 45,000 clones in its table, and approximately 96% of those were observed once. The ten largest clones capture 0.89% of the sample. CDR1 SGHNT and CDR2 YYREEE are derived from the germline V gene (reference sequence). Taken from cysteine to phenylalanine, the CDR3 has 12 residues. The entry retains the CDR3 DNA only, 36 bases that are in frame from base 1. Ends trimmed: V by 4 bases, J by 7 bases; bases unmatched to a gene: 2.

The input for sequencing was peripheral blood, taken in the second trimester of pregnancy. The chain was built from TRBV5-4 and TRBJ2-1, and TRBD1 matches 7 of the central bases. This receptor was obtained from a female donor with multiple sclerosis, enrolled in a pregnancy study. In nucleotides, the sequence is TGTGCCAGCAGCGGACAGGATAATGAGCAGTTCTTC. It is translated as CASSGQDNEQFF. With the rest looked up from the reference TRBV5-4 and TRBJ2-1 genes rather than sequenced, the full variable domain is ETGVTQSPTHLIKTRGQQVTLRCSSQSGHNTVSWYQQALGQGPQFIFQYYREEENGRGNFPPRFSGLQFPNYSSELNVNALELDDSALYLCASSGQDNEQFFGPGTRLTVL.